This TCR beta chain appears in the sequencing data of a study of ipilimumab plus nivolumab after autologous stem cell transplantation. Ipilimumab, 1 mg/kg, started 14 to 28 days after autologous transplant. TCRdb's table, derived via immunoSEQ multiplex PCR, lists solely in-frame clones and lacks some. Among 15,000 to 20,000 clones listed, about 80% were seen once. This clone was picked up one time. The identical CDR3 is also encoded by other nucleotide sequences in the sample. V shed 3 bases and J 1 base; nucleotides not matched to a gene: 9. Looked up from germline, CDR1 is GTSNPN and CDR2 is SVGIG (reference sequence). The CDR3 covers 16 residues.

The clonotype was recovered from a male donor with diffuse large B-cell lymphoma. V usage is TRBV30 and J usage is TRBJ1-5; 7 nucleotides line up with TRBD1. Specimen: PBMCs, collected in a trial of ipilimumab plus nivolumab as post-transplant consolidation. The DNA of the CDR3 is TGTGCCTGGAGCGGTAGAGGGGGCGGAAGCAATCAGCCCCAGCATTTT. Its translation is CAWSGRGGGSNQPQHF.